This TCR beta chain is drawn from a study of molecular identifiers for immune sequencing clone quantification. The germline V gene encodes CDR1 SQVTM and CDR2 ANQGSEA. V was cut by 4 bases and J by 6 bases, with 12 bases left in between. The CDR3 has 12 amino acids. TCRdb ran MiXCR on the PCR reads and lists one entry per CDR3 protein. The sample includes just under 650,000 distinct CDR3 sequences, around 20% of them seen just once. This clonotype was seen repeatedly, ten times or more. The chain has TRBV29-1 and TRBJ1-1; D might be TRBD1 (5 bases). The sample was naive CD8+ T cells from blood, with Jurkat cell RNA spiked in. Subset in this sample: FACS-sorted CD8+CD4-CCR7+CD45RA+ naive T cells. The sequence was obtained from a human donor in good health. Some libraries in this study had Jurkat cell RNA spiked in. CDR3: CSVGGGDPEAFF. The CDR3 DNA is TGCAGCGTTGGGGGAGGGGACCCTGAAGCTTTCTTT.